This note documents a single T cell receptor beta chain sequence. Its antigen is undetermined. This record comes from a study of T-cell reconstitution after alpha-beta-depleted transplantation in children. Findings and caveats of the study: When one year had passed after transplant, most T-cell counts and diversity came from newly produced T cells. There were some patients whose high TCRbeta diversity at day 60 came from surviving recipient T cells and thymic progenitors. Several hundred graft clones that had expanded were reportedly the source of alpha-beta T cells about two months after transplant.

Preparation of the TCRbeta library used unique molecular identifiers. TCRdb itself ran the PCR reads through MiXCR, one entry per CDR3 protein. Of around 500,000 distinct CDR3 sequences in the sample, 20% to 25% were seen once. The source material was PBMCs, mostly from graft donor cells, sampled 360 days after TCRalphabeta/CD19-depleted stem cell transplant. The receptor's source is a boy under two years old who had a stem cell transplant for acute myeloid leukemia, so the T cells may come from the graft donor.

CDR3 loop: CASSPPGQGAQETQYF. In DNA form, the CDR3 reads TGTGCCAGCAGTCCGCCGGGACAGGGGGCTCAGGAGACCCAGTACTTC. This chain connects TRBV12-3 or TRBV12-4 to TRBJ2-5; 12 nucleotides line up with TRBD1. CDR3 size: 16 residues. V lost 5 bases, J lost 5 bases, and 9 bases stayed unmatched.